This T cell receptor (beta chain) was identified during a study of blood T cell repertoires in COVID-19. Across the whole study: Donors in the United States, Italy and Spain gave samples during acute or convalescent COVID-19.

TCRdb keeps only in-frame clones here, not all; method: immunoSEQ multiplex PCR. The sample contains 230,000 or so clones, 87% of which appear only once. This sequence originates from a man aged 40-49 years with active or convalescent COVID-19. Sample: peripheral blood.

The CDR3 loop reads CASSQVLAQGNSPLHF. The CDR3, as DNA: TGTGCCAGCAGCCAAGTGTTGGCGCAGGGAAATTCACCCCTCCACTTT. V gene TRBV4-2 combines with J gene TRBJ1-6; D might be TRBD1 (5 bases). CDR3 length: 16 residues. V was pared by 1 base and J by 7 bases, with 14 bases between. Germline lookup yields CDR1 LGHNA and CDR2 YNFKEQ.